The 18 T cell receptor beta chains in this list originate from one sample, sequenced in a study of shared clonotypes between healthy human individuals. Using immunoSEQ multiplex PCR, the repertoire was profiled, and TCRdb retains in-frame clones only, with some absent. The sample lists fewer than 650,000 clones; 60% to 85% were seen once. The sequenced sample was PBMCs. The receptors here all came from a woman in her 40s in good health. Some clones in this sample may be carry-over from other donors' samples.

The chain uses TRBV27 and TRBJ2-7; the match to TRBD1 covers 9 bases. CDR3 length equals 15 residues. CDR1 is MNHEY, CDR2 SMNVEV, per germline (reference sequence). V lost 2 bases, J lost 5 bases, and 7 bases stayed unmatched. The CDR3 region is CASSLRGTGWDEQYF. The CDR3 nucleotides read TGTGCCAGCAGTTTACGCGGGACAGGGTGGGACGAGCAGTACTTC.

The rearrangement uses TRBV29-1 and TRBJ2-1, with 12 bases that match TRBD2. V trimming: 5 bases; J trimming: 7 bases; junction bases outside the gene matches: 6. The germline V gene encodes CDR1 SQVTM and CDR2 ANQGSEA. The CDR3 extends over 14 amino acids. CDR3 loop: CSVSTSGSKNEQFF. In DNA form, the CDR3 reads TGCAGCGTTTCGACTAGCGGGAGTAAAAATGAGCAGTTCTTC.

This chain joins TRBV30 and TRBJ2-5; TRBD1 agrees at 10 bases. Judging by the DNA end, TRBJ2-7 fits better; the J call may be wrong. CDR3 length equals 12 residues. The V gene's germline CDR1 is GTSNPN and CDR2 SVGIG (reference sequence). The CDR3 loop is CALGQGRGEQYF. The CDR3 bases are TGTGCCCTGGGACAGGGGAGGGGCGAGCAGTACTTC.

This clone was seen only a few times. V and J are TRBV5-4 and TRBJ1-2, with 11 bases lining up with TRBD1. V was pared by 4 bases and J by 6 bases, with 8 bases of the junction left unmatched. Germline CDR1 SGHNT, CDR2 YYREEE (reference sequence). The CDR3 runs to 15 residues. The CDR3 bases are TGTGCCAGCAGCCCGGACAGGGGGCTTACGAATGGCTACACCTTC. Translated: CASSPDRGLTNGYTF.

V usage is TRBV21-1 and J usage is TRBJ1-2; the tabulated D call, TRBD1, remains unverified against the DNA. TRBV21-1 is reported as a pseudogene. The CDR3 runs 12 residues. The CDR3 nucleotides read TGTGCCAGCACGGACAGAAATTATGGCTACACCTTC. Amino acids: CASTDRNYGYTF.

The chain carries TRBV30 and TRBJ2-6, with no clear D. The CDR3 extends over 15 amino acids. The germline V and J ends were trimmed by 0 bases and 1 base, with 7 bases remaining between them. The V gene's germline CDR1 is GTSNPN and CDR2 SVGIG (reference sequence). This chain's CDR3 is CAWSVQGSGANVLTF. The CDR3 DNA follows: TGTGCCTGGAGTGTACAAGGGTCTGGGGCCAACGTCCTGACTTTC.

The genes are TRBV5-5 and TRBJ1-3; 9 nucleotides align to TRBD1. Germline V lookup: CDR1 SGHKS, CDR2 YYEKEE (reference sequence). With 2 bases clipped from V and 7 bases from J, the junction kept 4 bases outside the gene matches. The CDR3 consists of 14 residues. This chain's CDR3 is CASSFRDRVNTIYF. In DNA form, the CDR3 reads TGTGCCAGCAGCTTCCGGGACAGGGTGAACACCATATATTTT. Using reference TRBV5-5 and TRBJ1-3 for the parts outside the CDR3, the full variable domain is DAGVTQSPTHLIKTRGQQVTLRCSPISGHKSVSWYQQVLGQGPQFIFQYYEKEERGRGNFPDRFSARQFPNYSSELNVNALLLGDSALYLCASSFRDRVNTIYFGEGSWLTVV.

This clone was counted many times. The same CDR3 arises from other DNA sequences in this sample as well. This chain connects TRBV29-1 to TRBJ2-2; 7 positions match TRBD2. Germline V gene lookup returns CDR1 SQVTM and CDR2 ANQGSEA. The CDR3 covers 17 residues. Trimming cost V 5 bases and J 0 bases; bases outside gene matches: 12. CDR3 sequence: CSVMGGSFPSNTGELFF. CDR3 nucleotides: TGCAGCGTTATGGGGGGGTCTTTTCCTTCGAACACCGGGGAGCTGTTTTTT.

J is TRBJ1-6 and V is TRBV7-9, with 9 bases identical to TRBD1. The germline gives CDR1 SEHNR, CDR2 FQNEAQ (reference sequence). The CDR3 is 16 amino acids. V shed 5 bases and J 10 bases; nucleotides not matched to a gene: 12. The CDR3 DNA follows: TGTGCCAGCAGCACCCCAAAAGGGACAGGGTTCTCACCCCTCCACTTT. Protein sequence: CASSTPKGTGFSPLHF.

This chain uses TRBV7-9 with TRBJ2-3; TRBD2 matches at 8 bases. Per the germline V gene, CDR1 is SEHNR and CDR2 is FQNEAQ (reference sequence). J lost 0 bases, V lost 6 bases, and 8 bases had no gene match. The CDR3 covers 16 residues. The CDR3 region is CASRQSGGVSTDTQYF. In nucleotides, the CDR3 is TGTGCCAGCAGACAAAGCGGGGGCGTTAGCACAGATACGCAGTATTTT.

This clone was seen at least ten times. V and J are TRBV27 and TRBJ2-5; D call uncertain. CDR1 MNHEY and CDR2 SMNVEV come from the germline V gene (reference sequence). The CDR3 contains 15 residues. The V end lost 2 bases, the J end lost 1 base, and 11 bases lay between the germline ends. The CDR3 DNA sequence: TGTGCCAGCAGTTTAGCTAGTTTCCCCCAAGAGACCCAGTACTTC. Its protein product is CASSLASFPQETQYF.

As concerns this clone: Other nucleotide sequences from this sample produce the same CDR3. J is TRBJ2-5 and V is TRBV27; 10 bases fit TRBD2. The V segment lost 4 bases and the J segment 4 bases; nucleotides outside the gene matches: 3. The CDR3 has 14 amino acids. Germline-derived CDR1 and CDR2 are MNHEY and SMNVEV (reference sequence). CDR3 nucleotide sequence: TGTGCCAGCAGTTCCCGACTAGCGGGAGAGACCCAGTACTTC. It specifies CASSSRLAGETQYF.

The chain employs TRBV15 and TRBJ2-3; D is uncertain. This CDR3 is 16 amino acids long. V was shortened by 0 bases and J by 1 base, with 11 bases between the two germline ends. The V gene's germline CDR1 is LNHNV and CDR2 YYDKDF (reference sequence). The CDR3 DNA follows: TGTGCCACCAGCAGAGATACCGGTCACGGCACAGATACGCAGTATTTT. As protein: CATSRDTGHGTDTQYF.

The CDR3 sequence is CASSAVPRLQYF. For the CDR3, the DNA is TGTGCCAGCAGTGCCGTCCCTAGACTTCAGTACTTC. This chain uses TRBV2 with TRBJ2-7; D gene unclear. CDR1 and CDR2 (germline): SNHLY, FYNNEI. There are 12 residues in the CDR3. The germline V and J ends were trimmed by 4 bases and 10 bases, with 14 bases remaining between them.

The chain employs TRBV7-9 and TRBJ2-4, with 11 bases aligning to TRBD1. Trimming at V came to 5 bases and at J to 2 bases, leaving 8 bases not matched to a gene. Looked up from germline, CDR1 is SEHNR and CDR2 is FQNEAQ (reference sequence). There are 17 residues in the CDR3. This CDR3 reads CASSPRTGGATKNIQYF. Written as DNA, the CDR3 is TGTGCCAGCAGCCCGAGGACAGGGGGCGCGACCAAAAACATTCAGTACTTC.

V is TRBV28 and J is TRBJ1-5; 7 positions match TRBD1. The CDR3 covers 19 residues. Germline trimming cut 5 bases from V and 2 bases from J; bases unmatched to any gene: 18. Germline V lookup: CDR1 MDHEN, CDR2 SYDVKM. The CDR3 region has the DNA TGTGCCAGCAGTCCCCTCGTCCTGAAAAAGGGGGCGGGCAATCAGCCCCAGCATTTT. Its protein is CASSPLVLKKGAGNQPQHF.

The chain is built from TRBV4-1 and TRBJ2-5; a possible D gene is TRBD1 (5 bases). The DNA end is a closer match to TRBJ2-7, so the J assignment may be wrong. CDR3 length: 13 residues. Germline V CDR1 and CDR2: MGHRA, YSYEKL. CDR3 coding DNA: TGCGCCAGCAGCCATTCAGGGTTCGACGAGCAGTACTTC. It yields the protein CASSHSGFDEQYF.

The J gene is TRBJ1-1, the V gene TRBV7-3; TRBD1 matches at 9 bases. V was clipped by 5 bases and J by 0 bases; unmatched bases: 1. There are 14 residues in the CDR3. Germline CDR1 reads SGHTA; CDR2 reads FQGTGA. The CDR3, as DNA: TGTGCCAGCAGCCGGACAGGGGTGAACACTGAAGCTTTCTTT. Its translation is CASSRTGVNTEAFF.